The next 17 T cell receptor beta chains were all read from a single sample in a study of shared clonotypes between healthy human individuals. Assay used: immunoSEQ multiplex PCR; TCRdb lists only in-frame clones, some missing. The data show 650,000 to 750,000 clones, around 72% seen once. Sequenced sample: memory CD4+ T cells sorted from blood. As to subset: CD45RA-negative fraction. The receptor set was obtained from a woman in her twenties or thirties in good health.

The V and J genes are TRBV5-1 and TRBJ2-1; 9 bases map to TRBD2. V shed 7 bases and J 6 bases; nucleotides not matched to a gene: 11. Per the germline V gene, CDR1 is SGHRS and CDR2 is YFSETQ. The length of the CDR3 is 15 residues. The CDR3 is CASRVAGVSSNEQFF. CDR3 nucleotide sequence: TGCGCCAGCCGCGTAGCGGGAGTGTCAAGCAATGAGCAGTTCTTC.

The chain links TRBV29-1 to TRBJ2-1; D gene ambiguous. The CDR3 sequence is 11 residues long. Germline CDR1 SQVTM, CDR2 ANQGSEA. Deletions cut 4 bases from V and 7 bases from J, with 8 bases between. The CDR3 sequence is CSVVLPNEQFF. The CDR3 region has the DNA TGCAGCGTTGTACTACCAAATGAGCAGTTCTTC.

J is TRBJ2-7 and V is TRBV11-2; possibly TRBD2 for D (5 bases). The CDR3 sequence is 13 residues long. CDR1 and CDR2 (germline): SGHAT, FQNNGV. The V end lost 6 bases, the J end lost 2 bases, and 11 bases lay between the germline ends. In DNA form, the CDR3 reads TGTGCCAGCAGACGCGTCGGGGCCTACGAGCAGTACTTC. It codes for CASRRVGAYEQYF. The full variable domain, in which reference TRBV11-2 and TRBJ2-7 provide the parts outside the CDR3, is EAGVAQSPRYKIIEKRQSVAFWCNPISGHATLYWYQQILGQGPKLLIQFQNNGVVDDSQLPKDRFSAERLKGVDSTLKIQPAKLEDSAVYLCASRRVGAYEQYFGPGTRLTVT.

The CDR3 is CASSRQGIYGYTF. CDR3 in DNA: TGTGCCAGCAGCCGACAGGGGATCTATGGCTACACCTTC. The genes are TRBV27 and TRBJ1-2, with 8 bases that match TRBD1. J lost 4 bases, V lost 6 bases, and 4 bases had no gene match. This CDR3 spans 13 amino acids. Per the germline V gene, CDR1 is MNHEY and CDR2 is SMNVEV (reference sequence).

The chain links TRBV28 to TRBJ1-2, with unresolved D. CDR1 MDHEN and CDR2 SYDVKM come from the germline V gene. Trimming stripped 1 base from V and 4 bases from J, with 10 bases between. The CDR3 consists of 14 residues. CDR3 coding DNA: TGTGCCAGCAGTTTATCCACTTACTCCTATGGCTACACCTTC. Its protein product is CASSLSTYSYGYTF.

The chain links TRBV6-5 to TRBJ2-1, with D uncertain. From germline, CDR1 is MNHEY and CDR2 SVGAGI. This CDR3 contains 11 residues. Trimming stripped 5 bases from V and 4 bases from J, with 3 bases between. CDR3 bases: TGTGCCAGCAGTCGTTACAATGAGCAGTTCTTC. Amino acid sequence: CASSRYNEQFF.

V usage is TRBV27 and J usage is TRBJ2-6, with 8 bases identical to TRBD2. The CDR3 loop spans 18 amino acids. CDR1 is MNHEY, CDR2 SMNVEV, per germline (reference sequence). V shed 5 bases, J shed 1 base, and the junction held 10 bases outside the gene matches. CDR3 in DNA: TGTGCCAGCAGTGGTAATGGGGGCGGGAGGTCTGGGGCCAACGTCCTGACTTTC. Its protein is CASSGNGGGRSGANVLTF.

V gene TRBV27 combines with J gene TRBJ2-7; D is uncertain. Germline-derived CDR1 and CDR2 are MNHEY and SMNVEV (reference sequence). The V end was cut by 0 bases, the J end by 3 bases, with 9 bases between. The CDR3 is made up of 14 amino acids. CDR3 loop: CASSLSPTSYEQYF. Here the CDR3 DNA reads TGTGCCAGCAGTTTATCCCCGACGAGCTACGAGCAGTACTTC.

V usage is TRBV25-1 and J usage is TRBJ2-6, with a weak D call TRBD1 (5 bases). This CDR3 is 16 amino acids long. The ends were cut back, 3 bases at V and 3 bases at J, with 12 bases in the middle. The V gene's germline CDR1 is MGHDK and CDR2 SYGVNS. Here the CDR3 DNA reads TGTGCCAGCAGTGATGTAGGGGAATATGGGGCCAACGTCCTGACTTTC. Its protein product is CASSDVGEYGANVLTF.

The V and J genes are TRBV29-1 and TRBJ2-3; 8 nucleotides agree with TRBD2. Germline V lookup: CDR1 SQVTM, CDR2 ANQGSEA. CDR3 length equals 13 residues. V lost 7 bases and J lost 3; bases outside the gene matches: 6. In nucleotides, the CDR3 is TGCAGCGCCAAACTAGCGGAGACAGATACGCAGTATTTT. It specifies CSAKLAETDTQYF.

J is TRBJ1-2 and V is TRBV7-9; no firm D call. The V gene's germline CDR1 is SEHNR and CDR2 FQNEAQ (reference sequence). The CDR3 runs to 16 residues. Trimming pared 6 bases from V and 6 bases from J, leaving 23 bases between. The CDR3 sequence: CASSYRSPGLAHGYTF. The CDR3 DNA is TGTGCCAGCAGTTATCGGAGCCCCGGGCTAGCGCATGGCTACACCTTC.

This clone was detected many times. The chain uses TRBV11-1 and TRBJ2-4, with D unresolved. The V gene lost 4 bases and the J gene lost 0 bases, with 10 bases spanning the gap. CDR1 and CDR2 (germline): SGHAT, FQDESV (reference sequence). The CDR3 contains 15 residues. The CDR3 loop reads CASSSEILAKNIQYF. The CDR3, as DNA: TGTGCCAGCAGCTCGGAGATACTAGCCAAAAACATTCAGTACTTC.

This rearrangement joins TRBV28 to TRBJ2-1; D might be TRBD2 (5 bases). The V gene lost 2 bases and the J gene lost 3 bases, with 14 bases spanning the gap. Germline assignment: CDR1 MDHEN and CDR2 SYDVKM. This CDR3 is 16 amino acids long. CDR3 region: CASSLGGTRGYNEQFF. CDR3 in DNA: TGTGCCAGCAGTTTAGGTGGTACCCGGGGCTACAATGAGCAGTTCTTC.

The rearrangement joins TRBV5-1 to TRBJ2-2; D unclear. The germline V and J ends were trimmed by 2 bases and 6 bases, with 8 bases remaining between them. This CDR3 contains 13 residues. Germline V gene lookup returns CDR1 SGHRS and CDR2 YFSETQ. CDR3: CASSFLGSGELFF. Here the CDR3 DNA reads TGCGCCAGCAGCTTTCTAGGATCCGGGGAGCTGTTTTTT. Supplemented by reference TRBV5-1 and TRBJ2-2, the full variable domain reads KAGVTQTPRYLIKTRGQQVTLSCSPISGHRSVSWYQQTPGQGLQFLFEYFSETQRNKGNFPGRFSGRQFSNSRSEMNVSTLELGDSALYLCASSFLGSGELFFGEGSRLTVL.

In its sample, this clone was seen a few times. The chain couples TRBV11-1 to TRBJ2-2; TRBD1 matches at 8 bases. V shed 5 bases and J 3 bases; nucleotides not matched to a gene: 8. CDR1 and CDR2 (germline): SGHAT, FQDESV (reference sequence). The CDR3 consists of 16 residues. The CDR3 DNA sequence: TGTGCCAGCAGCGAAATGACAGGGGTGGACACCGGGGAGCTGTTTTTT. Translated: CASSEMTGVDTGELFF.

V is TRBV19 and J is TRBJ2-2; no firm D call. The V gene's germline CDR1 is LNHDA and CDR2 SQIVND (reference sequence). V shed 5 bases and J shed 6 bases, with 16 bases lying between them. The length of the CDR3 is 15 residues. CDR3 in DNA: TGTGCCAGTAGTGCCCTCCTCGGCACTTCCGGGGAGCTGTTTTTT. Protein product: CASSALLGTSGELFF.

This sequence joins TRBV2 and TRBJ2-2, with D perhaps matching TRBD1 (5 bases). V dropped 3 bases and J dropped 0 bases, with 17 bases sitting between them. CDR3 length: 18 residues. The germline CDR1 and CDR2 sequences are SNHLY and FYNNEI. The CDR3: CASSEFDTGAANTGELFF. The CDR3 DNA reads TGTGCCAGCAGTGAGTTCGACACAGGAGCCGCGAACACCGGGGAGCTGTTTTTT.